Below are 20 T cell receptor beta chains sequenced from a single sample in a study of blood T cells in healthy people across ages. For the second PCR, which ran for roughly 6 to 12 cycles, a sample-barcoded 5' primer and a J-beta primer mix were used. TCRdb re-derived calls from the 5' RACE reads in MiXCR, one entry per CDR3 protein. The data show about 1.7 million distinct CDR3 sequences, approximately 30% seen once. Material for sequencing was blood. These receptors were taken from a woman younger than 45 in good health.

The chain links TRBV5-1 to TRBJ2-3; no reliable D call. Trimming cost V 0 bases and J 0 bases, with 8 bases left between them. CDR1 and CDR2 (germline): SGHRS, YFSETQ. This CDR3 has 15 residues. The chain's CDR3 is CASSLASPSTDTQYF. In DNA, the CDR3 is TGCGCCAGCAGCTTGGCCTCCCCTAGCACAGATACGCAGTATTTT.

This clonotype has only a few counts. This chain links TRBV27 with TRBJ1-5; D is unclear. This CDR3 region has 15 residues. CDR1 is MNHEY, CDR2 SMNVEV, per germline (reference sequence). Deletions cut 6 bases from V and 4 bases from J, with 16 bases between. CDR3 sequence: CASRTSGFFNQPQHF. The CDR3 coding sequence is TGTGCCAGCAGAACCTCGGGATTTTTTAATCAGCCCCAGCATTTT.

This clonotype has a handful of counts. This rearrangement joins TRBV28 to TRBJ1-5; D remains ambiguous. Trimming cost V 3 bases and J 0 bases, with 6 bases left between them. CDR1 is MDHEN, CDR2 SYDVKM, per germline. The CDR3 is made up of 14 amino acids. CDR3 DNA: TGTGCCAGCAGTTTGCGAATTAGCAATCAGCCCCAGCATTTT. It specifies CASSLRISNQPQHF.

As regards this clonotype: This may be a read error, as it is one base from a much larger clone. The chain joins TRBV6-5 to TRBJ2-6, with TRBD1 identical over 8 bases. The germline V gene has CDR1 MNHEY and CDR2 SVGAGI. CDR3 size: 15 residues. CDR3 sequence reads: CASSRQGRGANALTF. The CDR3 coding sequence is TGTGCCAGCAGTAGACAGGGGAGAGGGGCCAACGCCCTGACTTTC.

V is TRBV30 and J is TRBJ2-5, with D unclear. The J call may be wrong; the DNA end is better matched by TRBJ2-7. Germline V CDR1 and CDR2: GTSNPN, SVGIG (reference sequence). This CDR3 is 13 amino acids long. CDR3 in amino acids: CAWSYGVLSEQYF. The CDR3 DNA sequence: TGTGCCTGGAGTTATGGGGTGTTGAGCGAGCAGTACTTC.

The rearrangement uses TRBV6-2 or TRBV6-3 and TRBJ2-2, with D perhaps being TRBD1 or TRBD2 (5 bases each). Trimming took off 3 bases at V and 5 bases at J, with 13 bases between the two ends. The CDR3 runs to 15 residues. CDR1 is MNHEY and CDR2 is SVGEGT in the germline V gene. CDR3 DNA sequence: TGTGCCAGCAGTTATTCCCGGGACGGGACCGGGGAGCTGTTTTTT. Residues: CASSYSRDGTGELFF.

This clonotype was counted only a few times. The chain employs TRBV12-3 or TRBV12-4 and TRBJ1-5, with TRBD1 matching 9 bases. J lost 6 bases, V lost 6 bases, and 12 bases had no gene match. The CDR3 extends over 16 amino acids. CDR3 sequence: CASRPQGAHKTQPQHF. The CDR3, as DNA: TGTGCCAGCAGGCCACAGGGGGCGCATAAAACTCAGCCCCAGCATTTT.

The chain employs TRBV9 and TRBJ1-5, with D hard to call. Trimming took off 0 bases at V and 8 bases at J, with 15 bases between the two ends. The germline gives CDR1 SGDLS, CDR2 YYNGEE. This CDR3 spans 15 amino acids. The CDR3 DNA reads TGTGCCAGCAGCGTAGCTGACGGGCGGCGGGAGCCCCAGCATTTT. Its translation: CASSVADGRREPQHF.

The chain has TRBV28 and TRBJ1-5, with TRBD1 matching 7 bases. V gave up 6 bases and J gave up 3 bases; unmatched junction bases: 2. CDR3 length equals 13 residues. In germline, CDR1 is MDHEN, CDR2 SYDVKM. Here the CDR3 DNA reads TGTGCCAGCAGAACAGGGGTCAATCAGCCCCAGCATTTT. It codes for CASRTGVNQPQHF.

This clonotype was seen a handful of times. The chain carries TRBV28 and TRBJ2-3, with TRBD1 matching over 9 bases. V gave up 6 bases and J gave up 4 bases; unmatched junction bases: 5. This CDR3 is built from 14 residues. CDR1 MDHEN and CDR2 SYDVKM come from the germline V gene. The CDR3 bases are TGTGCCAGCAGGTCGGGACAGGGTGCAGATACGCAGTATTTT. This codes for CASRSGQGADTQYF.

Points on this clonotype: At one boundary the junction diverges from the germline segment, which might be a read error. The gene calls are TRBV3-1 and TRBJ2-1; D may be TRBD1 or TRBD2 (5 bases each). The germline CDR1 and CDR2 sequences are LGHDT and YNNKEL (reference sequence). This CDR3 region has 14 residues. CDR3 region: CASSPWAADNKQFF. The CDR3 nucleotides read TGTGCCAGCAGCCCTTGGGCAGCGGACAATAAGCAGTTCTTC.

The rearrangement links TRBV6-5 to TRBJ1-2, with D maybe TRBD1 (5 bases). The V and J ends lost 4 bases and 8 bases respectively, with 17 bases between them. CDR1 and CDR2 (germline): MNHEY, SVGAGI. This CDR3 is built from 14 residues. The CDR3 DNA reads as TGTGCCAGCAGTTCCCCGGACCAGGGCGACGGCTACACCTTC. Protein product: CASSSPDQGDGYTF.

Only a few counts were recorded for this clonotype. The chain joins TRBV6-5 to TRBJ1-2, with D unclear. Per germline, CDR1 MNHEY and CDR2 SVGAGI. This CDR3 has 13 amino acids. The V and J ends lost 6 bases and 3 bases respectively, with 11 bases between them. CDR3 bases: TGTGCCAGCAGGAGCGTCCAGGACTATGGCTACACCTTC. Its translation: CASRSVQDYGYTF.

The chain joins TRBV7-9 to TRBJ2-2; D may be TRBD1 (6 bases). Trimming pared 6 bases from V and 4 bases from J, leaving 15 bases between. The CDR3 runs 15 residues. Germline loops: CDR1 SEHNR, CDR2 FQNEAQ (reference sequence). The CDR3, as DNA: TGTGCCAGCAGGTCTCCTACAGGGACCACCGGGGAGCTGTTTTTT. Amino acids: CASRSPTGTTGELFF.

As for this clonotype: Just one base apart from a much larger clone, this may be a read error. V is TRBV12-3 or TRBV12-4 and J is TRBJ2-4, with D possibly being TRBD2 (6 bases). CDR3 length equals 13 residues. V lost 7 bases to trimming and J lost 13 bases, with 20 bases between them. CDR3 sequence: CASNWGVYNEQYF. The CDR3 nucleotides read TGTGCCAGCAACTGGGGGGTCTACAATGAGCAGTACTTC.

The V call is TRBV2, the J call TRBJ2-5; weak D call: TRBD2 (5 bases). The CDR3 has 13 amino acids. Trimming pared 3 bases from V and 7 bases from J, leaving 12 bases between. CDR1 SNHLY and CDR2 FYNNEI come from the germline V gene. In nucleotides, the CDR3 is TGTGCCAGCAGTGACGGGGAATGGAGGACCCAGTACTTC. Its translation: CASSDGEWRTQYF.

The chain has TRBV12-3 or TRBV12-4 and TRBJ2-7, with D unresolved. V lost 5 bases, J lost 0 bases, and 8 bases lay in between. This CDR3 has 13 residues. The CDR3 sequence is CASSAQISYEQYF. CDR3 coding DNA: TGTGCCAGCAGTGCTCAGATCTCCTACGAGCAGTACTTC.

A word on this clonotype: This may come from a read error, since a much larger clone is one base off. The chain is built from TRBV18 and TRBJ2-6, with D possibly TRBD1 on 5 matching bases. This CDR3 is built from 15 residues. Germline V gene data show CDR1 as KGHSH and CDR2 as LQKENI. CDR3 sequence (DNA): TGTGCCAGCTCACCAAACGTGGCTGGGGCCAACGTCCGGACTTTC. The encoded protein is CASSPNVAGANVRTF.

A note on this clonotype: A much larger clonotype is one base distant, so this may be a read error. The chain uses TRBV15 and TRBJ2-7, with TRBD1 matching over 10 bases. Unmatched junction bases numbered 10, after V lost 1 base and J lost 7 bases. In germline, CDR1 is LNHNV, CDR2 YYDKDF (reference sequence). CDR3 length equals 16 residues. DNA of the CDR3: TGTGCCACCAGCAGAGGGAGGGGACAGGGGAACAATGAGCAGTACTTC. It yields the protein CATSRGRGQGNNEQYF.

This clonotype was recorded many times. The J gene is TRBJ2-1, the V gene TRBV12-3 or TRBV12-4; D not certain. The ends were cut back, 3 bases at V and 8 bases at J, with 11 bases in the middle. The length of the CDR3 is 13 residues. The CDR3 DNA reads as TGTGCCAGCAGTTTGACCCCTCGGGATGAGCAGTTCTTC. It yields the protein CASSLTPRDEQFF.